This T cell receptor (beta chain) was obtained from a study of blood T cells in healthy people across ages (dated by TCRdb to about 2015). Broadly, across the study: Template switching captured roughly one uniquely barcoded TCR beta cDNA molecule per two T cells in model experiments. Using the same blood draw, the study looked at two additional independent replicas of 1 million unique cDNA reads for two donors, one aged 18 to 29 and the other aged 80 or older. To avoid experimental bias, donors of different ages were distributed randomly across sequencing lanes. Donors were grouped into four age groups: young (average approximately 15 years), middle-aged (39), aged (around 60) and long-lived (approximately 75). Age-related changes in TCR beta repertoire diversity were measured in the study by deep sequencing normalized with unique cDNA molecular identifiers. Study-level results and caveats: Observed TCR beta diversity per million T cells fell roughly linearly with age, and a significant reduction was already apparent by age approximately 40. Donor CMV infection status was unknown, potentially confounding age-related changes in expanded clonotypes. Compared with the aged group, more naive CD4+ T cells, fewer expanded clones and increased TCR diversity were shown by the long-lived group, suggesting age selection. Since profiling was done on bulk unsorted PBMCs, naive and antigen-experienced compartments could not be conclusively compared. Estimates of total diversity based on one million sequenced T cells were regarded as lower bounds and as underestimates. The percentage of naive T cells measured by flow cytometry correlated strongly with observed TCR beta diversity.

In regard to this clonotype: Its antigen specificity is not known. Base qualities were left out, and no much larger clone turns up one base away.

The germline ends are 15 bases apart after V is trimmed by 4 bases and J by 0 bases. Spanning cysteine to phenylalanine, the CDR3 consists of 16 amino acids. Only the CDR3 portion is preserved as DNA: 48 bases, with reading frame beginning at the first base. The germline V gene sets CDR1 to SGHRS and CDR2 to YFSETQ. Library method: 5' RACE. The data were produced on an Illumina HiSeq 2500. A second PCR of 7 to 11 cycles was performed with a sample-barcoded 5' primer and a J-beta primer mix. A unique molecular identifier was introduced onto each TCR beta cDNA molecule by a template-switch 5' adaptor carrying 12 random nucleotides. Each sample yielded at least 2.5 million CDR3-containing paired-end reads. The Mint cDNA synthesis kit, primed by a TRBC-specific oligonucleotide, was used to synthesize first-strand cDNA from all RNA. All cDNA was treated with uracil-DNA glycosylase and then went through a first 18-cycle PCR with the universal primers M1SS and BC2_uni_R. The authors processed their data as follows. For normalization, 1 million high-quality reads were randomly selected from each sample, with every read carrying a distinct molecular identifier. Instead of being binned into consensus sequences, reads with shared molecular identifiers were discarded. MiTCR, with a Q25 quality threshold and the strictest error-elimination algorithm, was used for CDR3 identification, clonotype clustering and error correction. A nonparametric unseen species model with Euler transformation was used to estimate lower-bound total TCR beta diversity. Using fastp at Q25 and MiXCR, TCRdb reprocessed the public reads and kept productive beta chains. Every CDR3 protein is listed once, alongside the most common genes and DNA of its rows. The V and J calls follow TCRdb's processing rather than the paper's. The sample records hundreds of thousands of distinct CDR3 sequences, roughly 52% of which are singletons. The ten largest clones represent around 15% of the sample.

The donors were about 40 Caucasian individuals from Russia, aged roughly 6 to 100 years, who were systemically healthy. Each donor gave 9 to 10 milliliters of peripheral blood, collected into EDTA-treated Vacutainer tubes. Ficoll-Paque density-gradient centrifugation was used to isolate PBMCs, with at least 7 million per sample. Trizol reagent was used to extract total RNA from the PBMCs, yielding at least 5 micrograms per sample. For every donor, flow cytometry on a PBMC aliquot measured the percentage of naive CD45RAhigh/CD27high T cells. The clonotype originates from a man between 25 and 39 years old in good health. The specimen was blood. The sequence is built from TRBV5-1 and TRBJ2-3; the D gene assignment is perhaps TRBD1 or TRBD2, with each matching 5 bases. The CDR3 amino acid sequence is: CASSPDGTPSTDTQYF. The DNA is TGCGCCAGCAGCCCAGACGGGACGCCGAGCACAGATACGCAGTATTTT.